This TCR beta chain was profiled in a study of T cells in Graves' hyperthyroidism and ophthalmopathy. This clonotype was found a few times. Its antigen is still unknown. Amplified TCR beta CDR3 regions derived from RNA transcripts. HTBI primers drove first-round RT-PCR of the TCR CDR3. TCRdb re-analysed the multiplex PCR reads in MiXCR, keeping a single row per CDR3 protein. The sample holds approximately 480,000 distinct CDR3 sequences, about 20% seen once. Study outcomes and limitations: The model made its ophthalmopathy prediction, and onset followed a median about 6.8 months later.

Exclusion followed for patients with uncontrolled infection, other autoimmune disease, pregnancy or lactation. V shed 2 bases and J 1 base; nucleotides not matched to a gene: 10. CDR1 and CDR2 (germline): MDHEN, SYDVKM. The CDR3 has 17 residues. The source material was blood. The sequence was obtained from a man between 18 and 29 years old with Graves' hyperthyroidism. The chain carries TRBV28 and TRBJ2-5, with 7 nucleotides matching TRBD1. CDR3 sequence: CASSLGGADRRQETQYF. In nucleotides, the CDR3 is TGTGCCAGCAGTTTAGGTGGTGCGGACAGGCGCCAAGAGACCCAGTACTTC.